Following are 5 T cell receptor beta chains from one sample sequenced in a study of blood T cell repertoires in COVID-19. Sequenced by immunoSEQ multiplex PCR; TCRdb stores in-frame clones only, minus some. The sample carries roughly 250,000 clones, over 75% recorded once. Sequenced input: PBMCs or T cells enriched from blood (not recorded which). The receptors here all came from a woman aged 40 to 50 who had been exposed to COVID-19.

This chain links TRBV4-3 with TRBJ2-1, with 13 bases matching TRBD2. The CDR3 has 15 amino acids. Trimming at V came to 3 bases and at J to 8 bases, leaving 4 bases not matched to a gene. Germline-derived CDR1 and CDR2 are LGHNA and YSLEER. CDR3 region: CASSQTSGRSYEQFF. The CDR3 DNA follows: TGCGCCAGCAGCCAGACTAGCGGGAGGAGTTATGAGCAGTTCTTC.

V and J are TRBV2 and TRBJ2-7; tentative D call: TRBD2 (6 bases). Germline CDR1 SNHLY, CDR2 FYNNEI. Trimming cost V 4 bases and J 3 bases, with 19 bases left between them. This CDR3 comprises 16 residues. The CDR3 nucleotides read TGTGCCAGCAGTGTCCTAGCGTTGGGTGGTTTCTACGAGCAGTACGTC. It yields the protein CASSVLALGGFYEQYV.

The chain carries TRBV4-3 and TRBJ1-2; D is possibly TRBD1 (6 bases). Germline V gene sequence: CDR1 LGHNA, CDR2 YSLEER. This CDR3 has 14 amino acids. V lost 0 bases to trimming and J lost 8 bases, with 13 bases between them. The CDR3 DNA follows: TGCGCCAGCAGCCAAGAATGGAGCAGGGGCGGCTACACCTTC. As protein: CASSQEWSRGGYTF.

This chain links TRBV5-6 with TRBJ2-1; weak D call: TRBD2 (6 bases). Germline V gene sequence: CDR1 SGHDT, CDR2 YYEEEE. The CDR3 runs to 15 residues. Trimming pared 2 bases from V and 4 bases from J, leaving 13 bases between. CDR3 sequence: CASSLYGSGYNEQFF. The CDR3 coding sequence is TGTGCCAGCAGCTTATACGGGAGTGGGTACAATGAGCAGTTCTTC.

This clone turned up a few times. J is TRBJ2-3 and V is TRBV4-2; 9 bases map to TRBD2. The CDR3 length is 17 residues. Germline V gene data show CDR1 as LGHNA and CDR2 as YNFKEQ. V shed 5 bases and J 8 bases; nucleotides not matched to a gene: 17. CDR3 nucleotide sequence: TGTGCCAGCAGCGGCCGCGTGACTAGCGGTAACGAACGTACGCAGTATTTT. Amino acids: CASSGRVTSGNERTQYF.